Following are 7 T cell receptor beta chains from one sample sequenced in a study of blood T cell repertoires in COVID-19. Profiling relied on immunoSEQ multiplex PCR, and the TCRdb table lists in-frame clones only, not all of them. The sample has around 130,000 clones, approximately 88% seen once. The sample comprised peripheral blood. The receptors stem from a man aged 55 to 70 with active or convalescent COVID-19.

The chain couples TRBV30 to TRBJ2-4; maybe TRBD2 (5 bases). The CDR3 is 11 residues long. Germline CDR1 GTSNPN, CDR2 SVGIG (reference sequence). Deletions cut 0 bases from V and 9 bases from J, with 6 bases between. For the CDR3, the DNA is TGTGCCTGGAGTGTACTAGGCATTCAGTACTTC. Protein: CAWSVLGIQYF.

In its sample, this clone was seen once. The rearrangement joins TRBV18 to TRBJ1-1; the D gene is possibly TRBD1 (5 bases). This CDR3 is built from 15 residues. Deletions cut 0 bases from V and 1 base from J, with 9 bases between. Germline CDR1 KGHSH, CDR2 LQKENI. CDR3 coding DNA: TGTGCCAGCTCACCACCTGGCAGGGCGAACACTGAAGCTTTCTTT. Its protein product is CASSPPGRANTEAFF. Based on the CDR3 plus reference TRBV18 and TRBJ1-1, the full variable domain is NAGVMQNPRHLVRRRGQEARLRCSPMKGHSHVYWYRQLPEEGLKFMVYLQKENIIDESGMPKERFSAEFPKEGPSILRIQQVVRGDSAAYFCASSPPGRANTEAFFGQGTRLTVV.

The chain joins TRBV28 to TRBJ1-5, with D possibly being TRBD1 (5 bases). The CDR3 is 14 residues long. Looked up from germline, CDR1 is MDHEN and CDR2 is SYDVKM. The germline V and J ends were trimmed by 7 bases and 3 bases, with 13 bases remaining between them. The CDR3 protein is CASTPGGTNQPQHF. CDR3 nucleotide sequence: TGTGCCAGCACCCCGGGGGGTACCAATCAGCCCCAGCATTTT.

This sequence joins TRBV28 and TRBJ1-4; possible D gene TRBD1, 5 bases. The V gene lost 8 bases and the J gene lost 5 bases, with 12 bases spanning the gap. Germline V gene data show CDR1 as MDHEN and CDR2 as SYDVKM. The CDR3 spans 13 residues. The CDR3 DNA reads as TGTGCCAGCGAGTGGGGGGAGAATGAAAAACTGTTTTTT. The encoded protein is CASEWGENEKLFF.

The V gene is TRBV19, the J gene TRBJ1-3; D possibly corresponds to TRBD1 (6 bases). This CDR3 is built from 15 residues. Germline V CDR1 and CDR2: LNHDA, SQIVND (reference sequence). V lost 7 bases to trimming and J lost 4 bases, with 17 bases between them. The CDR3 here is CASKSQGSDGNTIYF. CDR3 coding DNA: TGTGCCAGTAAATCACAGGGATCAGACGGAAACACCATATATTTT.

The chain employs TRBV2 and TRBJ2-5; 11 bases align to TRBD1. The V gene end was trimmed by 6 bases and the J gene end by 5 bases; junction bases not matched to a gene: 5. This CDR3 spans 14 amino acids. The germline gives CDR1 SNHLY, CDR2 FYNNEI. Here the CDR3 DNA reads TGTGCCAGCAGGAGGACAGGGGGCCTGGAGACCCAGTACTTC. This encodes CASRRTGGLETQYF.

V and J are TRBV9 and TRBJ1-6; unclear D gene. Deletions cut 4 bases from V and 10 bases from J, with 12 bases between. This CDR3 has 13 amino acids. CDR1 SGDLS and CDR2 YYNGEE come from the germline V gene. In DNA form, the CDR3 reads TGTGCCAGCAGCTCCGGGGAGCTATCACCCCTCCACTTT. Translation gives CASSSGELSPLHF.